The TCR beta chain under discussion was sequenced for a study of OX40 agonist ivuxolimab in advanced cancers. Study-level results: Doses of 0.1 to 3.0 mg/kg were accompanied by clonal expansion of CD4+ and CD8+ blood T cells by week 6.

Trimming removed 3 bases from V and 5 bases from J; junction bases left unmatched: 6. The CDR3 is 14 amino acids. Germline V gene data show CDR1 as MGHRA and CDR2 as YSYEKL. With regard to this clone: Its cognate antigen is unknown.

The table came from immunoSEQ multiplex PCR; TCRdb's copy has only in-frame clones and leaves some out. The sample includes approximately 67,000 clones, 80% to 95% seen only once; the top ten take roughly 2.4%. This chain connects TRBV4-1 to TRBJ1-1; 7 bases agree with TRBD1. Sequenced material: CD4+ or CD8+ T cells sorted from blood, taken in a trial of the OX40 agonist ivuxolimab. The origin of this receptor is an adult with an advanced solid tumor such as melanoma, head and neck, liver or kidney cancer. CDR3 loop: CASSQGQGGTEAFF. CDR3 nucleotides: TGCGCCAGCAGCCAGGGGCAGGGGGGGACTGAAGCTTTCTTT.